A selection of T cell receptor beta chains follows, all from one sample in a study of brain T cells in children with intractable seizures. Profiling relied on immunoSEQ multiplex PCR, and the TCRdb table lists in-frame clones only, not all of them. The profile shows tens of thousands of clones, about 93% of them singletons. The input for sequencing was peripheral blood, taken at surgery. The receptors were gathered from a boy less than two years old with tuberous sclerosis and intractable seizures. CDR3s leave out the opening cysteine and the closing phenylalanine or tryptophan.

V gene	J gene	CDR3 length	CDR3 protein
TRBV3-1/TRBV3-2	TRBJ2-4	15	ASSQDLGMIAKNIQY
TRBV25-1	TRBJ1-3	15	ASSEGTVPSSGNTIY
TRBV7-9	TRBJ2-2	15	ASINTGTSGPTGELF
TRBV7-2	TRBJ1-3	14	ASSLTDRLVGNTIY
TRBV7-3	TRBJ1-2	11	ASSLAPNYGYT
TRBV7-8	TRBJ2-2	12	ASSSSSNTGELF
TRBV5-5	TRBJ1-4	17	ASSRAPGQGRVTNEKLF
TRBV6-1	TRBJ1-1	14	ASSEATGYLNTEAF
TRBV28	TRBJ1-6	14	ASSMGVLSENSPLH
TRBV19	TRBJ2-7	13	ASSISAGGPYEQY
TRBV2	TRBJ2-3	14	ASSQPALVYTDTQY
TRBV2	TRBJ1-2	13	ASSENRGSLYGYT
TRBV24-1	TRBJ1-1	11	ATSRTGNTEAF
TRBV7-3	TRBJ2-1	13	ASSLELAGDNEQF
TRBV4-2	TRBJ2-2	14	ASSPPWGPNTGELF
TRBV3-1/TRBV3-2	TRBJ1-4	13	ASSQDAGLGEKLF
TRBV6-6	TRBJ1-4	15	ASSPWTGTATNEKLF
TRBV6-5	TRBJ1-1	12	ASNQGFMNTEAF
TRBV3-1/TRBV3-2	TRBJ2-5	10	ASSQEEQTQY
TRBV5-1	TRBJ2-7	13	ASSSWREDSYEQY
TRBV4-2	TRBJ2-3	15	ASSQGSWRGTTDTQY
TRBV28	TRBJ2-3	12	ASSLERVTDTQY
TRBV7-3	TRBJ1-1	12	ASSLTGINTEAF
TRBV29-1	TRBJ1-1	11	SVLRQSSTEAF
TRBV2	TRBJ2-7	8	ASSASEQY
TRBV19	TRBJ1-2	8	ATHRYGYT
TRBV28	TRBJ1-2	11	ASSFANFYGYT
TRBV19	TRBJ1-4	15	ASSIWMGESLNEKLF
TRBV7-4	TRBJ1-4	12	ASSFGRINEKLF
TRBV9	TRBJ2-3	14	ASSNQLLAEADTQY
TRBV9	TRBJ2-7	13	ASSVGQLGDYEQY
TRBV10-1	TRBJ2-4	14	ASSEGQGLAKNIQY
TRBV9	TRBJ1-1	12	ASSVRGQNTEAF
TRBV6-2/TRBV6-3	TRBJ2-1	10	ASSYPPNEQF
TRBV2	TRBJ2-7	12	ASRFGIYSYEQY
TRBV11-2	TRBJ2-1	17	ASSLARTSGSGSYNEQF
TRBV11-2	TRBJ2-2	12	ASSLDGVPGELF
TRBV24-1	TRBJ2-2	10	ATGSSTGELF
TRBV30	TRBJ1-1	11	AWSVLKYTEAF
TRBV7-9	TRBJ1-2	10	ASSLDRDGYT
TRBV5-1	TRBJ2-7	12	ASSSGRRAEEQY
TRBV19	TRBJ1-2	13	ASSIRQGAFFGYT
TRBV5-4	TRBJ1-1	12	ASKEKREGTEAF
TRBV6-6	TRBJ1-2	8	ASSLAGYT
TRBV15	TRBJ2-7	12	ATSRDRVPSEQY
TRBV2	TRBJ1-4	14	ASRHKSGTGIGKLF
TRBV6-5	TRBJ1-6	12	ASRPQGENSPLH
TRBV5-6	TRBJ2-5	12	ASSLLSLQETQY
TRBV7-9	TRBJ2-5	13	ASSPGRAEIETQY
TRBV7-9	TRBJ2-7	14	ASSLLLDSSTYEQY
TRBV30	TRBJ2-2	10	AWSVVTGELF
TRBV7-9	TRBJ2-1	12	ASSPDGGDNEQF
TRBV9	TRBJ2-3	14	ASAQGPTSPADTQY
TRBV7-9	TRBJ1-2	13	ASSNRTGEHYGYT
TRBV27	TRBJ2-3	12	ASSLLQPTDTQY
TRBV5-4	TRBJ2-3	12	ASAQGLGTDTQY